In its sample, the clone carrying this T cell receptor beta chain was seen a few times. The antigen remains unidentified. Caucasian, healthy and from Russia, the donors were aged between 6 and 90. This sample is drawn from a study of blood T cells in healthy people across ages. General study results and limits: Diversity was higher, and naive CD4+ cells more numerous, in long-lived donors than in aged donors. Investigators treated diversity estimates from one million T cells as underestimates.

The CDR3 totals 16 residues. Germline loops: CDR1 SGHTA, CDR2 FQGNSA. Trimming removed 3 bases from V and 2 bases from J, with 14 bases in between. The second PCR ran roughly 6 to 11 cycles with a sample-barcoded 5' primer and J-beta primers. TCRdb re-called the 5' RACE reads with MiXCR, one entry per CDR3 protein. This sample has 1.5 million to 1.9 million distinct CDR3 sequences; approximately 39% occur once, and the top ten carry approximately 4.1%. The chain carries TRBV7-2 and TRBJ1-3; D might be TRBD1 (5 bases). Source material: blood. This clonotype was sampled from a young woman in good health. CDR3 sequence: CASSFIHGGAGNTIYF. Written as DNA, the CDR3 is TGTGCCAGCAGCTTCATTCACGGAGGGGCTGGAAACACCATATATTTT.